This TCR beta chain was retrieved from a study of T-cell memory formation after mild COVID-19. Study outcomes and limitations: Pre-infection memory held some responding clones, suggesting pre-existing cross-reactive T cells responded.

Germline CDR1 reads SGHRS; CDR2 reads YFSETQ. This CDR3 has 13 residues. The germline V and J ends were trimmed by 4 bases and 0 bases, with 7 bases remaining between them. In this sample, this clonotype turned up a few times. The antigen is unknown. It was 5'RACE with constant-segment primers that produced the TCR alpha and TCR beta cDNA libraries, which carried sample barcodes and UMIs. Using its own MiXCR run on the 5' RACE reads, TCRdb lists one record per CDR3 protein. The table records about 340,000 distinct CDR3 sequences, about 21% of them present only once. V usage is TRBV5-1 and J usage is TRBJ1-2; no definite D call. Sample: PBMCs or a T cell subset sorted from them (not recorded which). This TCR was recovered from an adult woman who had mild COVID-19 (a few samples of this study predate the infection). Cell type and time point are not known. CDR3 sequence reads: CASSMQANYGYTF. DNA for the CDR3: TGCGCCAGCAGCATGCAGGCTAACTATGGCTACACCTTC.